These 10 T cell receptor beta chains were sequenced from one sample in a study of Graves' ophthalmopathy and Graves' hyperthyroidism. The study amplified TCR beta CDR3 regions using RNA transcripts. Amplification began with first-round RT-PCR using HTBI primers, then second-round multiplex PCR was performed. TCRdb used MiXCR to reprocess the multiplex PCR reads, holding one entry per CDR3 protein. Among about 740,000 distinct CDR3 sequences listed, roughly 40% were seen once. The sample taken for sequencing was peripheral blood. Receptors originate from an adult man with Graves' ophthalmopathy.

Of note for this clonotype: This sequence may be a read error, since a much larger clone differs from it by one base. The gene calls are TRBV7-2 and TRBJ1-4, with 7 nucleotides matching TRBD1. This CDR3 has 15 amino acids. In germline, CDR1 is SGHTA, CDR2 FQGNSA. The CDR3: CASSVVGQLGEKLVF. The CDR3 coding sequence is TGTGCCAGCAGCGTAGTGGGACAGCTAGGCGAAAAACTGGTTTTT.

The CDR3 DNA is TGTGCCAGCAGCCAGAGGGACGTTTCAGGAAAACTGTTTTTT. It codes for CASSQRDVSGKLFF. The rearrangement joins TRBV13 to TRBJ1-4, with a possible D match to TRBD1 (5 bases). Looked up from germline, CDR1 is PRHDT and CDR2 is FYEKMQ (reference sequence). CDR3 length: 14 residues. V shed 5 bases and J shed 10 bases, with 17 bases lying between them.

This clonotype was found a few times. The V and J genes are TRBV9 and TRBJ2-2; TRBD1 matches at 7 bases. Trimming at V came to 4 bases and at J to 1 base, leaving 4 bases not matched to a gene. The CDR3 runs 15 residues. Germline values: CDR1 SGDLS, CDR2 YYNGEE. DNA of the CDR3: TGTGCCAGCAGCTCACAGGGGAAGAACACCGGGGAGCTGTTTTTT. It codes for CASSSQGKNTGELFF. The full variable domain, its missing parts supplied by reference TRBV9 and TRBJ2-2, is DSGVTQTPKHLITATGQRVTLRCSPRSGDLSVYWYQQSLDQGLQFLIQYYNGEERAKGNILERFSAQQFPDLHSELNLSSLELGDSALYFCASSSQGKNTGELFFGEGSRLTVL.

This chain joins TRBV2 and TRBJ2-3; TRBD1 matches 7 bases. The V gene's germline CDR1 is SNHLY and CDR2 FYNNEI. This CDR3 contains 15 residues. Trimming took 8 bases from V and 5 from J; bases not matched to a gene: 13. CDR3 bases: TGTGCCAGCGGAAGAAGCAGGGGGTATCAAGATACGCAGTATTTT. It translates to CASGRSRGYQDTQYF.

The chain has TRBV29-1 and TRBJ1-4, with D tentatively TRBD1 (5 bases). Germline-derived CDR1 and CDR2 are SQVTM and ANQGSEA. The CDR3 runs to 12 residues. Trimming cost V 6 bases and J 8 bases, with 13 bases left between them. The CDR3 here is CSVASGTEKLFF. The CDR3 DNA reads as TGCAGCGTAGCCTCCGGGACGGAAAAACTGTTTTTT.

This clonotype was counted between two and nine times. The chain carries TRBV6-4 and TRBJ1-5; tentative D call: TRBD1 (5 bases). The germline V gene has CDR1 MRHNA and CDR2 SNTAGT. There are 10 residues in the CDR3. The V end was cut by 10 bases, the J end by 9 bases, with 10 bases between. The CDR3 reads CATAGGPQHF. CDR3 sequence (DNA): TGTGCCACCGCGGGGGGGCCCCAGCATTTT.

This clonotype has just a few counts. This rearrangement joins TRBV7-9 to TRBJ2-7; 7 bases align to TRBD2. V shed 6 bases and J 7 bases; nucleotides not matched to a gene: 12. The length of the CDR3 is 14 residues. In germline, CDR1 is SEHNR, CDR2 FQNEAQ (reference sequence). CDR3 region: CASSPRNQGGEQYF. Written as DNA, the CDR3 is TGTGCCAGCAGTCCCAGGAACCAGGGAGGGGAGCAGTACTTC. Using reference TRBV7-9 and TRBJ2-7 for the parts outside the CDR3, the full variable domain is DTGVSQNPRHKITKRGQNVTFRCDPISEHNRLYWYRQTLGQGPEFLTYFQNEAQLEKSRLLSDRFSAERPKGSFSTLEIQRTEQGDSAMYLCASSPRNQGGEQYFGPGTRLTVT.

This chain uses TRBV6-6 with TRBJ1-4; tentatively, D is TRBD1 (5 bases). The CDR3 has 16 amino acids. Per germline, CDR1 MNHNY and CDR2 SVGAGI (reference sequence). V was clipped by 2 bases and J by 4 bases, with 14 bases between them. Here the CDR3 reads CASSYVEGRLNEKLFF. In DNA, the CDR3 is TGTGCCAGCAGTTACGTGGAGGGACGGCTTAATGAAAAACTGTTTTTT.

This clonotype was observed a handful of times. The chain links TRBV24-1 to TRBJ1-5, with D possibly being TRBD1 (5 bases). This CDR3 spans 14 amino acids. The V gene lost 11 bases and the J gene lost 4 bases, with 17 bases spanning the gap. Germline values: CDR1 KGHDR, CDR2 SFDVKD. The CDR3 here is CASSIDGGNQPQHF. CDR3 bases: TGTGCCAGCTCAATCGACGGGGGGAATCAGCCCCAGCATTTT.

This clonotype was found a few times. V and J are TRBV7-2 and TRBJ2-7, with D tentatively TRBD1 (5 bases). Germline CDR1 is SGHTA and CDR2 is FQGNSA. The V end was cut by 6 bases, the J end by 6 bases, with 12 bases between. The CDR3 is 12 amino acids. The CDR3 DNA reads TGTGCCAGCAGACCCCCTAGGGGCGAGCAGTACTTC. Protein sequence: CASRPPRGEQYF.